This TCR beta chain emerged from a study of blood T cell repertoires in COVID-19. Background on the study: Acute and convalescent COVID-19 samples came from the United States, Italy and Spain. PBMCs, B-cell-depleted T cells, or T cells provided the cDNA or gDNA that made up the material.

In the original workflow: Quantification of nucleated cells was approximated via reference gene primer amplification. Generated by immunoSEQ multiplex PCR, the TCRdb table keeps only in-frame clones and is missing some. Clone size and the V and J calls come from that table; the DNA yielded D and trimming. There are around 55,000 clones in the sample; approximately 78% occur only once, and roughly 5.8% lies in the top ten. There are 17 residues in the CDR3. Unmatched junction bases numbered 11, after V lost 6 bases and J lost 4 bases. From germline, CDR1 is LNHDA and CDR2 SQIVND (reference sequence). The clonotype comes from a human donor in a cohort sampled during active or convalescent COVID-19. What was sequenced was peripheral blood. The gene calls are TRBV19 and TRBJ2-6; TRBD1 matches 8 bases. The CDR3 coding sequence is TGTGCCAGTAGCCCCTTAGGACAGGGTCCGGGGGCCAACGTCCTGACTTTC. Translating it yields CASSPLGQGPGANVLTF.